The 9 T cell receptor beta chains below were found in one sample sequenced in a study of chemoradiotherapy in HPV16-positive cancers (dated by TCRdb to between 2021 and 2024). Libraries were prepared through the immunoSEQ multiplex PCR assay. Entries here come from immuneACCESS through TCRdb and include only in-frame sequences with V and J called. Some clones fail to appear in such tables; in the studies checked, an unresolved V gene covers under half of the shortfall, and the cause of the remainder is unknown. Recorded for this sample are tens of thousands of clones; around three quarters of them occurred a single time. Under 5.5% of the sample belongs to the ten largest clones. This specimen consisted of blood, obtained from a patient who underwent chemoradiotherapy. These receptors originate from a human donor with HPV-associated anogenital cancer.

The chain combines TRBV5-1 with TRBJ2-2; tentatively, D is TRBD1 (7 bases). The CDR3 is 15 amino acids. The ends were cut back, 1 base at V and 3 bases at J, with 10 bases in the middle. CDR1 SGHRS and CDR2 YFSETQ come from the germline V gene. The chain's CDR3 is CASSLLRGDTGELFF. The CDR3 DNA is TGCGCCAGCAGCTTGCTCAGGGGGGACACCGGGGAGCTGTTTTTT.

This clone appeared a single time. The rearrangement uses TRBV7-8 and TRBJ2-5, with D unresolved. CDR3 size: 13 residues. Trimming left V 0 bases short and J 0 bases short, with 2 bases between. CDR1 is SGHVS, CDR2 FQNEAQ, per germline. The CDR3 region has the DNA TGTGCCAGCAGCTTAGCCGACCAAGAGACCCAGTACTTC. This encodes CASSLADQETQYF.

The CDR3 protein is CASSFRQGTNEKLFF. In nucleotides, the CDR3 is TGCGCCAGCAGCTTTCGACAGGGGACTAATGAAAAACTGTTTTTT. The V and J genes are TRBV5-1 and TRBJ1-4; 8 bases align to TRBD1. The CDR3 sequence is 15 residues long. Looked up from germline, CDR1 is SGHRS and CDR2 is YFSETQ. V shed 2 bases, J shed 2 bases, and the junction held 2 bases outside the gene matches. The complete variable domain, with remaining parts taken from reference TRBV5-1 and TRBJ1-4, reads KAGVTQTPRYLIKTRGQQVTLSCSPISGHRSVSWYQQTPGQGLQFLFEYFSETQRNKGNFPGRFSGRQFSNSRSEMNVSTLELGDSALYLCASSFRQGTNEKLFFGSGTQLSVL.

Only a few counts were recorded for this clone. The chain employs TRBV7-2 and TRBJ2-2; D remains unclear. Trimming took 1 base from V and 7 from J, leaving 7 bases between them. Germline V gene sequence: CDR1 SGHTA, CDR2 FQGNSA. The CDR3 sequence is 13 residues long. The CDR3 region is CASSLGYDGELFF. For the CDR3, the DNA is TGTGCCAGCAGCTTAGGATACGACGGGGAGCTGTTTTTT.

DNA of the CDR3: TGTGCCAGCAGTGTAAGGGACAGTCCCTCTGGAAACACCATATATTTT. It encodes CASSVRDSPSGNTIYF. The V call is TRBV6-1, the J call TRBJ1-3, with 7 bases identical to TRBD1. V lost 4 bases and J lost 0; bases outside the gene matches: 6. The V gene's germline CDR1 is MNHNS and CDR2 SASEGT. This CDR3 contains 16 residues.

A few counts support this clone. This rearrangement joins TRBV7-2 to TRBJ1-5; D possibly corresponds to TRBD1 (6 bases). V was trimmed by 7 bases and J by 9 bases, leaving 16 bases between them. Germline CDR1 and CDR2: SGHTA and FQGNSA. The CDR3 consists of 13 residues. The CDR3: CASTSGGGLPQHF. CDR3 nucleotides: TGTGCCAGCACCTCCGGGGGGGGCCTGCCCCAGCATTTT.

The sample holds a few counts of this clone. The J gene is TRBJ1-1, the V gene TRBV11-2, with TRBD1 matching over 7 bases. Per the germline V gene, CDR1 is SGHAT and CDR2 is FQNNGV. CDR3 length equals 15 residues. V dropped 5 bases and J dropped 0; count of bases not matched to a gene: 6. The CDR3 sequence is CASSTSGQLNTEAFF. CDR3 coding DNA: TGTGCCAGCAGCACCTCGGGACAGCTGAACACTGAAGCTTTCTTT.

The V gene is TRBV7-8, the J gene TRBJ2-3, with D perhaps given as TRBD1 or TRBD2 (5 bases each). V lost 1 base to trimming and J lost 1 base, with 6 bases between them. The CDR3 contains 14 residues. Germline CDR1 reads SGHVS; CDR2 reads FQNEAQ. CDR3 residues: CASSLGDGTDTQYF. The CDR3 DNA reads as TGTGCCAGCAGCTTAGGGGACGGCACAGATACGCAGTATTTT.

This chain joins TRBV7-3 and TRBJ2-1; 12 nucleotides line up with TRBD2. The CDR3 is 16 residues long. Germline V CDR1 and CDR2: SGHTA, FQGTGA. V lost 4 bases, J lost 3 bases, and 4 bases stayed unmatched. CDR3 loop: CASSSPSGGGYNEQFF. In nucleotides, the CDR3 is TGTGCCAGCAGCTCCCCTAGCGGGGGGGGCTACAATGAGCAGTTCTTC.